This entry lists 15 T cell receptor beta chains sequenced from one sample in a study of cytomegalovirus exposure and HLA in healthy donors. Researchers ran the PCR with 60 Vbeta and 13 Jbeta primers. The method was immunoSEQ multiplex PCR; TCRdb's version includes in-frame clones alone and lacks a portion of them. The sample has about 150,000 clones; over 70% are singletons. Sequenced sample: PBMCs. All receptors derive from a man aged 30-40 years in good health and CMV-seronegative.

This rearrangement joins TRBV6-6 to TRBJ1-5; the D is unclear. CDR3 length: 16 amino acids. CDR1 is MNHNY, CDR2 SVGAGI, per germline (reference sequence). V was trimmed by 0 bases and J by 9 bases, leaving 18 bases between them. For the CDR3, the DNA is TGTGCCAGCAGTTACTCGAAGTATGACGGGGAGTGGCCCCAGCATTTT. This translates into CASSYSKYDGEWPQHF.

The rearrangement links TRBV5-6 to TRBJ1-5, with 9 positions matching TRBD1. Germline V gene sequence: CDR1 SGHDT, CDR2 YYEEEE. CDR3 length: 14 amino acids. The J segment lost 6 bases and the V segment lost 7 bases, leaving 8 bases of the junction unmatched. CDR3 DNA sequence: TGTGCCAGCGGGTCCGGGACAGGGAGTCAGCCCCAGCATTTT. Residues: CASGSGTGSQPQHF.

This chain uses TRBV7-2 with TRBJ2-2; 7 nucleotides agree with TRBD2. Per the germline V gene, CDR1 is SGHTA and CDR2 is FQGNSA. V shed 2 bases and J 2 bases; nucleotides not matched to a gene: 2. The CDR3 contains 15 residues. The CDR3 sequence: CASSLSSGNTGELFF. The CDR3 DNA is TGTGCCAGCAGCTTATCTAGCGGAAACACCGGGGAGCTGTTTTTT. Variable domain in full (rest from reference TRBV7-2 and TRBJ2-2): GAGVSQSPSNKVTEKGKDVELRCDPISGHTALYWYRQSLGQGLEFLIYFQGNSAPDKSGLPSDRFSAERTGGSVSTLTIQRTQQEDSAVYLCASSLSSGNTGELFFGEGSRLTVL.

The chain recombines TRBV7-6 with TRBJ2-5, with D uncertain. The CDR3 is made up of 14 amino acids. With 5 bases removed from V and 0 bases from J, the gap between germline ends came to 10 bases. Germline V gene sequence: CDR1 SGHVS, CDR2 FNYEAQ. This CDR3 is CASSPWANQETQYF. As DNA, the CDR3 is TGTGCCAGCAGCCCCTGGGCCAACCAAGAGACCCAGTACTTC.

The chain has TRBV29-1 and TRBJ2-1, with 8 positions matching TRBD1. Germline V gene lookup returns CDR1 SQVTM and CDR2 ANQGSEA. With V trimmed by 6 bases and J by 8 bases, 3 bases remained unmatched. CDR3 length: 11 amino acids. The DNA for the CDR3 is TGCAGCGTGGACAGGGCGGATGAGCAGTTCTTC. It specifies CSVDRADEQFF.

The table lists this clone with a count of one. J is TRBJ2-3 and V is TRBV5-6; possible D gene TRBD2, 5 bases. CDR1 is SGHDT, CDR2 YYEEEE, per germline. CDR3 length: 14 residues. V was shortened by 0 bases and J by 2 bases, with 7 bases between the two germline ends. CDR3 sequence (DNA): TGTGCCAGCAGCTTGGTGGGAGTCACAGATACGCAGTATTTT. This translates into CASSLVGVTDTQYF. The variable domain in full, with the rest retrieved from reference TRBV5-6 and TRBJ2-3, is DAGVTQSPTHLIKTRGQQVTLRCSPKSGHDTVSWYQQALGQGPQFIFQYYEEEERQRGNFPDRFSGHQFPNYSSELNVNALLLGDSALYLCASSLVGVTDTQYFGPGTRLTVL.

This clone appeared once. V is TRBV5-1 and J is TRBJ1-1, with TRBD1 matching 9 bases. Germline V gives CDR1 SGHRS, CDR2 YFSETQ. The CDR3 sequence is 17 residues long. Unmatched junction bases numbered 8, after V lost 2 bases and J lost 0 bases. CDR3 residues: CASSFSGTGSMNTEAFF. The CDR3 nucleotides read TGCGCCAGCAGCTTTAGTGGGACAGGGAGCATGAACACTGAAGCTTTCTTT.

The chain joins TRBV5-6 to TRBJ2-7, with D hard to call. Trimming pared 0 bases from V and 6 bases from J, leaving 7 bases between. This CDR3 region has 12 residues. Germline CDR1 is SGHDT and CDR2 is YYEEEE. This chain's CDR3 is CASSLDSSEQYF. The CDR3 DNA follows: TGTGCCAGCAGCTTGGACAGTTCCGAGCAGTACTTC.

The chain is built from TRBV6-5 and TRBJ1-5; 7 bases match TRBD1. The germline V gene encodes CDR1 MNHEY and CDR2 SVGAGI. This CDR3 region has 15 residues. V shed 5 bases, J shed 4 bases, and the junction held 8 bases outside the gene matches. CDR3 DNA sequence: TGTGCCAGCAGTCCAACAGGGGCTGGGAATCAGCCCCAGCATTTT. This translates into CASSPTGAGNQPQHF.

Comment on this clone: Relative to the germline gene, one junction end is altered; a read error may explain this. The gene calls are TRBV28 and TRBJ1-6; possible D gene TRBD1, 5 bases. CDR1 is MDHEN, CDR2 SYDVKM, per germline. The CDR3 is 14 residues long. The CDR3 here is CACRPRTQNSPLHF. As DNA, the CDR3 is TGTGCCTGCAGGCCGAGGACACAAAATTCACCCCTCCACTTT.

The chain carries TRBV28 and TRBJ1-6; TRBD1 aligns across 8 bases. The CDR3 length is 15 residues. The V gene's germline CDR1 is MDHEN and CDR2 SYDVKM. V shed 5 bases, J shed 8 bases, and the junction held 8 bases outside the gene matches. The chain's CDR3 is CASSPGTGNYSPLHF. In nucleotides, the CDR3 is TGTGCCAGCAGTCCCGGGACAGGAAACTATTCACCCCTCCACTTT. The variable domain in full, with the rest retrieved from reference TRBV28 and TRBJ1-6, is DVKVTQSSRYLVKRTGEKVFLECVQDMDHENMFWYRQDPGLGLRLIYFSYDVKMKEKGDIPEGYSVSREKKERFSLILESASTNQTSMYLCASSPGTGNYSPLHFGNGTRLTVT.

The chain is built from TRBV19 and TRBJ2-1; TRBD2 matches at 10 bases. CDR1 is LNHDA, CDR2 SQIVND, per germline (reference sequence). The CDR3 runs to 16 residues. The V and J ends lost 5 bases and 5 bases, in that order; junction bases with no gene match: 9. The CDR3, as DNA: TGTGCCAGTAGTCCTATCCTAGCGGGGGTGAACAATGAGCAGTTCTTC. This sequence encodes CASSPILAGVNNEQFF.

The CDR3 DNA reads TGTGCCAGCAGCTTAGCGTCCTACACTGAAGCTTTCTTT. Its translation: CASSLASYTEAFF. This chain links TRBV11-2 with TRBJ1-1; D gene unclear. The CDR3 totals 13 residues. The germline V and J ends were trimmed by 1 base and 3 bases, with 6 bases remaining between them. The germline CDR1 and CDR2 sequences are SGHAT and FQNNGV.

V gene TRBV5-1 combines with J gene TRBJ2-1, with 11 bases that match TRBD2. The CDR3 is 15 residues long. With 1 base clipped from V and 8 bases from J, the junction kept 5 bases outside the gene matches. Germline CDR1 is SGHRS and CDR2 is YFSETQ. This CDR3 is CASSLTSGGLDEQFF. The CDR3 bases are TGCGCCAGCAGCTTGACTAGCGGGGGCCTGGATGAGCAGTTCTTC.

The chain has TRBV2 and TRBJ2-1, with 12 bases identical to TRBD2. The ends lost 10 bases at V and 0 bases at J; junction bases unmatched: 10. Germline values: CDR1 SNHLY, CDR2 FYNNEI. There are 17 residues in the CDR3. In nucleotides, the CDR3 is TGTGCCATCCGGTGGACTAGCGGGGCCAGCTCCTACAATGAGCAGTTCTTC. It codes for CAIRWTSGASSYNEQFF.